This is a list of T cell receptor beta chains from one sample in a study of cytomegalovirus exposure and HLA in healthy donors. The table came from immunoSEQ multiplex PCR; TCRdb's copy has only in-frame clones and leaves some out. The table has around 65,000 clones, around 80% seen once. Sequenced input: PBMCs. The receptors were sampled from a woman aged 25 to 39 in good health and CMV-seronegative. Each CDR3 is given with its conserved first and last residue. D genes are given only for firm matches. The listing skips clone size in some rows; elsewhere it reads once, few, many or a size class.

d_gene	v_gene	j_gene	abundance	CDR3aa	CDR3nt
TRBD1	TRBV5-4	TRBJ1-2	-	CASSTPGQGVYGYTF	TGTGCCAGCAGTACGCCGGGACAGGGGGTCTATGGCTACACCTTC
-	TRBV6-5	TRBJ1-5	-	CASSSPQGGNQPQHF	TGTGCCAGCAGTTCCCCCCAAGGGGGCAATCAGCCCCAGCATTTT
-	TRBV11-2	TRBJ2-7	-	CASSRGPGKPYEQYF	TGTGCCAGCAGCCGCGGGCCGGGCAAGCCCTACGAGCAGTACTTC
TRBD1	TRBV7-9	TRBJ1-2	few	CASSSDRANYGYTF	TGTGCCAGCAGCTCCGACAGGGCCAACTATGGCTACACCTTC
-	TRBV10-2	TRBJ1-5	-	CASSEGPLNQPQHF	TGCGCCAGCAGTGAGGGCCCCCTCAATCAGCCCCAGCATTTT
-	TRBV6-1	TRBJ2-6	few	CASSGPGTSFSGANVLTF	TGTGCCAGCAGTGGCCCCGGGACATCCTTCTCTGGGGCCAACGTCCTGACTTTC
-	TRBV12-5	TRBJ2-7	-	CASTREAEFYEQYF	TGTGCTAGTACCCGCGAAGCGGAATTCTACGAGCAGTACTTC
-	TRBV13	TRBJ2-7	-	CASSLWGQRDNYEQYF	TGTGCCAGCAGCTTATGGGGCCAGCGGGACAACTACGAGCAGTACTTC
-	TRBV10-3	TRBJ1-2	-	CAISGEDSNLNYGYTF	TGTGCCATCAGTGGCGAGGACAGCAATCTCAACTATGGCTACACCTTC
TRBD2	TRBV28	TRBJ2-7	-	CASSLGLAGASGQYF	TGTGCCAGCAGTTTGGGGCTAGCGGGGGCCTCAGGGCAGTACTTC
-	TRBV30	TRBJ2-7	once	CAWSFRGAYEQYF	TGTGCCTGGAGCTTCAGGGGTGCCTACGAGCAGTACTTC
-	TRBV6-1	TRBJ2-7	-	CATSIHRAYEQYF	TGTGCCACCTCTATTCACAGGGCTTACGAGCAGTACTTC
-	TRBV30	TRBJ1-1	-	CAWSPTGNTEAFF	TGTGCCTGGAGTCCGACGGGGAACACTGAAGCTTTCTTT
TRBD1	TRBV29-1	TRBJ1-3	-	CSVEDRGQSSGNTIYF	TGCAGCGTTGAAGATAGGGGACAGAGCTCTGGAAACACCATATATTTT
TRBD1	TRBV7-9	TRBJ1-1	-	CASSPTGGNTEAFF	TGTGCCAGCAGCCCGACAGGGGGGAACACTGAAGCTTTCTTT
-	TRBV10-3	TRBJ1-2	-	CAISEPYGYTF	TGTGCCATCAGTGAGCCATATGGCTACACCTTC
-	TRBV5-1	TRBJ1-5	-	CASSLAAGANQPQHF	TGCGCCAGCAGCTTGGCCGCAGGGGCCAATCAGCCCCAGCATTTT
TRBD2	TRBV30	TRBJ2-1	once	CAGARTGTSGRIEQFF	TGTGCCGGAGCCAGAACCGGGACTAGCGGGAGAATTGAGCAGTTCTTC